A single sample gave rise to the 8 T cell receptor beta chains below, sequenced in a study of control samples from healthy donors and cancer patients. Measured with immunoSEQ multiplex PCR; TCRdb has only the in-frame clones, and not every one. The sample has 130,000 to 150,000 clones, just under 95% seen once. Sequenced material: PBMCs. These receptors originate from a man in his sixties with colorectal cancer.

Here the CDR3 DNA reads TGTGCCAGTAGTGCCGACAGGTTGGAGAGGAACACCATATATTTT. Its translation: CASSADRLERNTIYF. This chain connects TRBV19 to TRBJ1-3; a weak D match, TRBD1 (6 bases). Germline CDR1 is LNHDA and CDR2 is SQIVND (reference sequence). CDR3 length equals 15 residues. V gave up 5 bases and J gave up 7 bases, with 18 bases separating them.

The chain carries TRBV29-1 and TRBJ1-2; D not resolved. Trimming took 0 bases from V and 5 from J, leaving 13 bases between them. Per the germline V gene, CDR1 is SQVTM and CDR2 is ANQGSEA. CDR3 length equals 14 residues. CDR3 sequence reads: CSVEDTETGYGYTF. CDR3 DNA sequence: TGCAGCGTTGAAGATACAGAGACGGGGTATGGCTACACCTTC.

The sample holds one count of this clone. The V and J genes are TRBV6-5 and TRBJ1-5; D perhaps matches TRBD1 (5 bases). Trimming cost V 5 bases and J 1 base, with 9 bases left between them. CDR1 MNHEY and CDR2 SVGAGI come from the germline V gene. This CDR3 is built from 14 residues. CDR3 region: CASSMTASNQPQHF. CDR3 DNA: TGTGCCAGCAGTATGACAGCGAGCAATCAGCCCCAGCATTTT.

The chain is built from TRBV12-3 or TRBV12-4 and TRBJ1-2, with 8 bases identical to TRBD1. The ends lost 3 bases at V and 8 bases at J; junction bases unmatched: 2. CDR3 length: 12 amino acids. The CDR3 region has the DNA TGTGCCAGCAGTTTTGGACAGGGCGGCTACACCTTC. The encoded protein is CASSFGQGGYTF.

CDR3 sequence (DNA): TGTGCCAGTAGCGCGACAGGGATTGAAACTGAAGCTTTCTTT. Translated, it gives CASSATGIETEAFF. J is TRBJ1-1 and V is TRBV19; TRBD1 matches 7 bases. The CDR3 runs to 14 residues. CDR1 and CDR2 from the germline V gene are LNHDA and SQIVND (reference sequence). V shed 6 bases and J 5 bases; nucleotides not matched to a gene: 9.

V is TRBV5-1 and J is TRBJ2-7; the match to TRBD2 covers 7 bases. There are 15 residues in the CDR3. The germline CDR1 and CDR2 sequences are SGHRS and YFSETQ. The ends lost 0 bases at V and 3 bases at J; junction bases unmatched: 6. The DNA of the CDR3 is TGCGCCAGCAGCTTGGAAAGCGGGGCCGGCTACGAGCAGTACTTC. Amino acid sequence: CASSLESGAGYEQYF.

The chain carries TRBV10-3 and TRBJ2-5, with TRBD1 identical over 7 bases. This CDR3 is 14 amino acids long. The V gene end was trimmed by 4 bases and the J gene end by 3 bases; junction bases not matched to a gene: 5. Looked up from germline, CDR1 is ENHRY and CDR2 is SYGVKD. CDR3 DNA: TGTGCCATCAGTGCCTCCGGGACAGAAGAGACCCAGTACTTC. It specifies CAISASGTEETQYF.

The chain employs TRBV28 and TRBJ2-1; a possible D gene is TRBD1 (6 bases). Trimming took 1 base from V and 5 from J, leaving 15 bases between them. CDR1 MDHEN and CDR2 SYDVKM come from the germline V gene. The CDR3 runs to 16 residues. The CDR3 loop is CASSLSFRDTNNEQFF. The CDR3 region has the DNA TGTGCCAGCAGTTTATCTTTCCGGGACACTAACAATGAGCAGTTCTTC.